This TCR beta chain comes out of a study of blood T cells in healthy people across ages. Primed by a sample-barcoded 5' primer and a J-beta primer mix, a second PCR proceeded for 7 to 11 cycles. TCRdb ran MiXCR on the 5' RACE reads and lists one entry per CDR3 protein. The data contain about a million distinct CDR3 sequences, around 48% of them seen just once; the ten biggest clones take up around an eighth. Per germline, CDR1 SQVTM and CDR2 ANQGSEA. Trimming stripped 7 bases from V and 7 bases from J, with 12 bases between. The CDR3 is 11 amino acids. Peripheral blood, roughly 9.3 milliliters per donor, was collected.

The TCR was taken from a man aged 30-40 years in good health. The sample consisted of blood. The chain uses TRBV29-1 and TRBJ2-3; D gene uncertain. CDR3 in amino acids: CSGVTVYTQYF. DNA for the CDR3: TGCAGCGGTGTGACGGTATATACGCAGTATTTT.